A selection of T cell receptor beta chains follows, all from one sample in a study of blood T cell repertoires in COVID-19. Profiled with immunoSEQ multiplex PCR; TCRdb holds only in-frame clones, not every one. The sample carries 150,000 to 200,000 clones, roughly 87% recorded once. The sample consisted of peripheral blood. Receptors were obtained from a man aged 18 to 30 who had recovered from COVID-19. Each CDR3 is given with its conserved first and last residue. Each record gives: V gene, clone size, D gene, J gene, CDR3 DNA, CDR3 protein. A D gene is named only where the DNA matches it firmly. Clone size is shown for a subset of rows, as once, few, many or a class of expanded clone.

>TRBV6-5|-|TRBD1|TRBJ2-5
TGTGCCAGCAGTTTAACAGGGGGCTGGGAGACCCAGTACTTC
CASSLTGGWETQYF
>TRBV4-3|-|-|TRBJ2-4
TGCGCCAGCAGCTATCAGGGGTCGGACATTCAGTACTTC
CASSYQGSDIQYF
>TRBV7-2|-|-|TRBJ2-3
TGTGCCAGCAGCCCGGTTCCCCCCCCGCAGTATTTT
CASSPVPPPQYF
>TRBV28|once|TRBD1|TRBJ2-1
TGTGCCAGCAGTTGGGACAGTCGCTCCTACAATGAGCAGTTCTTC
CASSWDSRSYNEQFF
>TRBV7-6|-|-|TRBJ2-7
TGTGCCAGCAGCTCCCGGGACACCTCCTACGAGCAGTACTTC
CASSSRDTSYEQYF
>TRBV14|-|-|TRBJ1-3
TGTGCCAGCGCTTCGGTATTTGGAAACACCATATATTTT
CASASVFGNTIYF
>TRBV12-2|-|-|TRBJ2-6
TGTGCAAGTCGCTTAGAGTTGGGCCGAGAGTTCTCTGGGGCCAACGTCCTGACTTTC
CASRLELGREFSGANVLTF
>TRBV6-5|-|TRBD2|TRBJ2-5
TGTGCCAGCATCCCGGGACTAGCGGGGCAAGAGACCCAGTACTTC
CASIPGLAGQETQYF
>TRBV18|once|-|TRBJ2-7
TGTGCCAGCTCACCGACGGATGGCGGGATTGTGTACGAGCAGTACTTC
CASSPTDGGIVYEQYF
>TRBV5-1|-|-|TRBJ1-4
TGCGCCAGCAGCGGGGACGGGAGGGGAGAAAAACTGTTTTTT
CASSGDGRGEKLFF
>TRBV7-2|once|-|TRBJ1-2
TGTGCCAGCAGCAGGGACTCCGGTGGGTATGGCTACACCTTC
CASSRDSGGYGYTF
>TRBV6-6|-|-|TRBJ1-1
TGTGCCAGCAGTTACTCGGCGAACACTGAAGCTTTCTTT
CASSYSANTEAFF
>TRBV27|-|TRBD2|TRBJ2-5
TGTGCCAGCAGTTCCATCAGCGGGAAAGAGACCCAGTACTTC
CASSSISGKETQYF
>TRBV12-3/TRBV12-4|-|-|TRBJ1-2
TGTGCCAGCAGTTTTCATACAAACTATGGCTACACCTTC
CASSFHTNYGYTF
>TRBV3-1/TRBV3-2|-|-|TRBJ2-1
TGTGCCAGCAGCCTGGCGGTGGGGCCTCTCAACAATGAGCAGTTCTTC
CASSLAVGPLNNEQFF
>TRBV7-9|few|-|TRBJ1-2
TGTGCCAGCAGCCCAAAGCAGGTTTGGAACTATGGCTACACCTTC
CASSPKQVWNYGYTF
>TRBV3-1/TRBV3-2|-|-|TRBJ2-2
TGTGCCACCGTGAACACCGGGGAGCTGTTTTTT
CATVNTGELFF
>TRBV27|-|-|TRBJ1-5
TGTGCCAGCAGTTTACGGGGAAATAGCAATCAGCCCCAGCATTTT
CASSLRGNSNQPQHF
>TRBV6-5|-|-|TRBJ1-4
TGTGCCAGCAGCCCCGGGGGGGTGAACGAAAAACTGTTTTTT
CASSPGGVNEKLFF
>TRBV24-1|-|-|TRBJ1-5
TGTGCCACCAGTGATTCGACATACAGTCAGCCCCAGCATTTT
CATSDSTYSQPQHF
>TRBV9|-|TRBD1|TRBJ1-3
TGTGCCAGCAGCGTACAGGACAGGGGGTCCGGAAACACCATATATTTT
CASSVQDRGSGNTIYF
>TRBV18|-|-|TRBJ2-2
TGTGCCAGCTCACCCGGGATAGCGTGGAACACCGGGGAGCTGTTTTTT
CASSPGIAWNTGELFF
>TRBV27|-|TRBD1|TRBJ1-2
TGTGCCAGCAGTCCCCGACAGGGGGCAGGAAGGTATGGCTACACCTTC
CASSPRQGAGRYGYTF
>TRBV6-5|-|-|TRBJ2-7
TGTGCCAGCAGTTACCGACAATCGAGCTCCTACGAGCAGTACTTC
CASSYRQSSSYEQYF
>TRBV7-9|-|TRBD1|TRBJ1-2
TGTGCCAGCAGCTATATGGCAGGGGGAGCTAACTATGGCTACACCTTC
CASSYMAGGANYGYTF
>TRBV6-5|-|TRBD1|TRBJ1-3
TGTGCCAGCAGTTCGACACAGGGGTCTGGAAACACCATATATTTT
CASSSTQGSGNTIYF
>TRBV6-6|once|TRBD1|TRBJ1-3
TGTGCCAGCAGCAGCCCCCGAATGACAGGGCACGGCGCCATATATTTT
CASSSPRMTGHGAIYF
>TRBV29-1|-|TRBD2|TRBJ2-1
TGCAGCGTGAAAGCGGGAAGCTCCTACAATGAGCAGTTCTTC
CSVKAGSSYNEQFF